The clone carrying this T cell receptor (beta chain) was seen only a few times. Its ends do not fully match the called genes, so a read error is possible. The data belong to a study of T cells in Graves' hyperthyroidism and ophthalmopathy. The source material, RNA transcripts, was used to amplify TCR beta CDR3 regions. An initial round of RT-PCR targeting the TCR CDR3 relied on the HTBI primer set. TCRdb re-analysed the multiplex PCR reads in MiXCR, keeping a single row per CDR3 protein. The repertoire holds a few hundred thousand distinct CDR3 sequences, with 12% to 15% as singletons. Germline CDR1 and CDR2: LGHDT and YNNKEL (reference sequence). The CDR3 runs 15 residues. Graves' hyperthyroidism was deemed stable given no ophthalmopathy progression within 18 months.

The genes are TRBV3-1 and TRBJ2-3; 7 bases align to TRBD2. The material sequenced was blood. This TCR was recovered from a woman between 40 and 50 years old with Graves' hyperthyroidism. The CDR3 region is CASSQEATSIDTQYF. The CDR3, as DNA: TGTGCCAGCAGCCAAGAGGCGACTAGCATAGATACGCAGTATTTT.